This TCR beta chain was captured in a study of shared clonotypes between healthy human individuals. The count of this clone is one. Donors, healthy HIV-negative adults, lacked recent acute infections or vaccinations. All the donors were Caucasian adults who lived in Nashville, Tennessee. Repertoires were generated with immunoSEQ multiplex PCR, while TCRdb's copy carries only in-frame clones and drops some. Among 500,000 to 650,000 clones, roughly 72% were seen once, and the ten largest hold about 12%. From germline, CDR1 is MDHEN and CDR2 SYDVKM. The CDR3 consists of 16 residues. With 4 bases clipped from V and 3 bases from J, the junction kept 7 bases outside the gene matches.

The rearrangement joins TRBV28 to TRBJ2-3, with 10 bases that match TRBD2. Sequencing input: PBMCs. The clonotype was recovered from a woman in her thirties or forties in good health. Some clones in this sample may be carry-over from other donors' samples. The CDR3 region is CASSSLAGAGTDTQYF. The CDR3 nucleotides are TGTGCCAGCAGTTCCCTAGCGGGAGCGGGTACAGATACGCAGTATTTT.